Reported below is one T cell receptor (beta chain). This sample stems from a study of blood T cell repertoires in COVID-19. Study context: From the United States, Italy and Spain came samples of acute and convalescent COVID-19. From T cells, B-cell-depleted T cells, or PBMCs came the material, which was cDNA or gDNA.

V gave up 8 bases and J gave up 4 bases, with 20 bases separating them. In germline, CDR1 is SNHLY, CDR2 FYNNEI. CDR3 length equals 15 residues. In the authors' methods: From reference gene primer amplification, estimates of nucleated cell counts were derived. TCRdb's table, derived via immunoSEQ multiplex PCR, lists solely in-frame clones and lacks some. V, J and clone size derive from that table, while D and trimming were established from the DNA sequence. The data show some 170,000 clones, roughly 80% seen once. Material: peripheral blood. V gene TRBV2 combines with J gene TRBJ1-2; D unclear. This TCR was sampled from a woman aged 70-85 years with acute or convalescent COVID-19. CDR3 bases: TGTGCCAGCGGGAGGACCGCCCGTCATTTCTATGGCTACACCTTC. Protein: CASGRTARHFYGYTF.